This T cell receptor beta chain came from a study of T-cell memory formation after mild COVID-19. Overall study context: Clustering of TCRs was largely donor specific. Study-wide results and limits: There were some responding clones in pre-infection memory, which suggested that cross-reactive memory had joined.

Amplification by 5'RACE using constant-segment primers produced TCR alpha and TCR beta cDNA libraries that carried sample barcodes and UMIs. TCRdb re-called the 5' RACE reads through MiXCR, storing one row per CDR3 protein. Among more than 450,000 distinct CDR3 sequences, 15% to 20% were seen once, and the ten largest hold around 12%. Concerning this clonotype: Its target is unknown.

The sample taken for sequencing was PBMCs or a T cell subset sorted from them (not recorded which). The sequence came from an adult woman who had mild COVID-19 (a few samples of this study predate the infection). Cell type and time point are not known.

The CDR3 bases are TGCGCCAGCAGCTTGTTCTTGGGGGCAGAAGAAGCTTTCTTT. Its translation: CASSLFLGAEEAFF. V gene TRBV5-1 combines with J gene TRBJ1-1, with D possibly matching TRBD1 (6 bases). Germline V CDR1 and CDR2: SGHRS, YFSETQ. The CDR3 has 14 amino acids. The ends were cut back, 1 base at V and 8 bases at J, with 15 bases in the middle. The whole variable domain, remainder taken from reference TRBV5-1 and TRBJ1-1, is KAGVTQTPRYLIKTRGQQVTLSCSPISGHRSVSWYQQTPGQGLQFLFEYFSETQRNKGNFPGRFSGRQFSNSRSEMNVSTLELGDSALYLCASSLFLGAEEAFFGQGTRLTVV.